This section outlines one T cell receptor beta chain sequence together with its context. The CDR3 contains 18 residues. In germline, CDR1 is SGDLS, CDR2 YYNGEE. V gave up 3 bases and J gave up 0 bases; unmatched junction bases: 9. The sample belongs to a study of T cell responses to AZD1222 COVID-19 vaccine. Sequenced by immunoSEQ multiplex PCR; TCRdb stores in-frame clones only, minus some. The sample records about 110,000 clones, roughly 90% being singletons. This rearrangement joins TRBV9 to TRBJ2-6, with 7 bases fitting TRBD1. Sequencing used peripheral blood, obtained on day 0 of AZD1222 vaccination. This clonotype was sampled from an adult in good health. CDR3 DNA: TGTGCCAGCAGCGACCGGACAGGCCGCTCCTCTGGGGCCAACGTCCTGACTTTC. This translates into CASSDRTGRSSGANVLTF.